A selection of T cell receptor beta chains follows, all from one sample in a study of cytomegalovirus exposure and HLA in healthy donors. The repertoire was sequenced with immunoSEQ multiplex PCR; TCRdb's copy has only in-frame clones and lacks some. Of over 150,000 clones in the sample, approximately 79% were seen once. The sequencing sample was made of PBMCs. Receptors were obtained from a male donor in good health and CMV-seronegative. Each CDR3 is given with its conserved first and last residue. The D gene is left open where the match is weak. Expanded clones are given a class, and other clones once, few, many or no size at all.

j_call clone_size v_call d_call cdr3_aa cdr3_nt
TRBJ2-5 - TRBV5-4 TRBD1 CASSRGHQETQYF TGTGCCAGCAGCAGGGGGCATCAAGAGACCCAGTACTTC
TRBJ2-7 - TRBV6-5 - CASSYIMGGYEQYF TGTGCCAGCAGTTACATAATGGGAGGATACGAGCAGTACTTC
TRBJ2-1 - TRBV7-9 - CAVDRGGLNSYNEQFF TGTGCCGTTGATCGTGGGGGGTTGAACTCCTACAATGAGCAGTTCTTC
TRBJ2-5 few TRBV25-1 - CASSGGNQETQYF TGTGCCAGCAGTGGGGGCAACCAAGAGACCCAGTACTTC
TRBJ1-1 - TRBV18 - CASQALNTEAFF TGTGCCAGCCAGGCCCTTAACACTGAAGCTTTCTTT
TRBJ1-3 - TRBV18 TRBD1 CASSPPGTAGNTIYF TGTGCCAGCTCACCACCCGGGACAGCAGGAAACACCATATATTTT
TRBJ1-6 - TRBV10-1 - CASSQHAGNSPLHF TGCGCCAGCAGCCAACATGCAGGGAATTCACCCCTCCACTTT
TRBJ2-7 - TRBV6-1 - CAGGIENSYEQYF TGTGCCGGCGGAATAGAAAACTCCTACGAGCAGTACTTC
TRBJ1-1 few TRBV6-6 TRBD1 CASSRQGGTEAFF TGTGCCAGCAGTAGACAGGGTGGCACTGAAGCTTTCTTT
TRBJ2-3 - TRBV19 - CASSEGDPTDTQYF TGTGCCAGTAGTGAGGGGGACCCCACAGATACGCAGTATTTT
TRBJ1-2 - TRBV6-5 TRBD1 CASSYSTGDGYTF TGTGCCAGCAGTTACTCGACAGGGGATGGCTACACCTTC
TRBJ2-1 - TRBV5-4 - CASSSELDSTYNEQFF TGTGCCAGCAGCTCCGAATTGGACAGTACCTACAATGAGCAGTTCTTC
TRBJ2-6 - TRBV2 TRBD1 CAGYRGSRPGANVLTF TGTGCCGGCTACAGGGGCTCTCGTCCTGGGGCCAACGTCCTGACTTTC
TRBJ1-1 - TRBV20-1 TRBD1 CSARQGVDAFF TGCAGTGCTAGACAGGGGGTGGACGCTTTCTTT
TRBJ2-2 - TRBV2 TRBD1 CASSADRGGLTGELFF TGTGCCAGCAGTGCGGACAGGGGTGGGTTGACCGGGGAGCTGTTTTTT
TRBJ2-2 - TRBV7-8 TRBD1 CASSLRVPRQGSSRLAGELFF TGTGCCAGCAGCTTAAGAGTCCCGAGACAGGGGTCTTCTCGCCTCGCCGGGGAGCTGTTTTTT
TRBJ2-1 many TRBV6-6 - CASLRGPYNEQFF TGTGCCAGCCTTAGAGGGCCCTACAATGAGCAGTTCTTC
TRBJ2-2 - TRBV13 TRBD1 CASNGGTGRAGELFF TGTGCCAGCAATGGCGGGACAGGGCGCGCCGGGGAGCTGTTTTTT
TRBJ2-7 - TRBV6-6 TRBD1 CASSYPGTGGYEQYF TGTGCCAGCAGTTACCCCGGGACAGGGGGTTACGAGCAGTACTTC
TRBJ2-1 - TRBV5-6 - CASSLVHLQESEQFF TGTGCCAGCAGCTTGGTTCATTTACAGGAGAGTGAGCAGTTCTTC
TRBJ2-5 - TRBV11-2 - CASSFRGAVSKTQYF TGTGCCAGCAGCTTCAGGGGGGCAGTATCAAAGACCCAGTACTTC
TRBJ2-1 once TRBV15 TRBD2 CATSSWTSGGAREQFF TGTGCCACCAGCAGTTGGACTAGCGGGGGGGCTAGGGAGCAGTTCTTC
TRBJ2-1 - TRBV29-1 TRBD1 CSVRQGTYNEQFF TGCAGCGTTCGACAGGGGACTTACAATGAGCAGTTCTTC
TRBJ2-3 - TRBV19 TRBD2 CASSMGGGGNTDTQYF TGTGCCAGTAGTATGGGCGGCGGGGGGAATACAGATACGCAGTATTTT
TRBJ2-2 - TRBV6-5 TRBD1 CASSGDSWRLFF TGTGCCAGCAGTGGGGACAGCTGGCGGCTGTTTTTT
TRBJ2-5 - TRBV18 - CASSPSRTVQETQYF TGTGCCAGCTCACCCTCCCGGACAGTACAAGAGACCCAGTACTTC
TRBJ1-5 - TRBV6-5 TRBD1 CASSQLRGLQPQHF TGTGCCAGCAGCCAACTCAGGGGGCTTCAGCCCCAGCATTTT
TRBJ1-1 - TRBV5-6 - CASSLGQTTEAFF TGTGCCAGCAGCTTGGGACAGACTACTGAAGCTTTCTTT
TRBJ2-3 once TRBV4-2 - CASSQIVARVGDTQYF TGTGCCAGCAGCCAGATAGTGGCGAGGGTTGGAGATACGCAGTATTTT
TRBJ2-2 - TRBV11-2 TRBD2 CASSPRGGDGELFF TGTGCCAGCAGCCCCCGGGGGGGGGACGGGGAGCTGTTTTTT
TRBJ1-6 few TRBV7-9 - CASSGRDSYNSPLHF TGTGCCAGCAGCGGTAGAGACTCCTATAATTCACCCCTCCACTTT
TRBJ2-7 - TRBV5-1 - CASSDSSYEQYF TGCGCCAGCAGCGACAGCTCCTACGAGCAGTACTTC
TRBJ2-1 - TRBV10-1 TRBD2 CASSEGGTGGNEQFF TGCGCCAGCAGTGAGGGCGGAACGGGGGGCAATGAGCAGTTCTTC
TRBJ1-4 - TRBV10-2 TRBD1 CASSDSKTGLEKLFF TGCGCCAGCAGTGATAGTAAGACAGGGCTTGAAAAACTGTTTTTT
TRBJ1-1 - TRBV5-1 - CASSRGDTEAFF TGCGCCAGCAGCCGAGGCGACACTGAAGCTTTCTTT